This T cell receptor (beta chain) appears in the sequencing data of a study of technical replicates of blood from four donors. This clone was counted a single time. V was cut by 10 bases and J by 3 bases, with 5 bases left in between. This CDR3 is 10 amino acids long. Germline values: CDR1 LNHDA, CDR2 SQIVND (reference sequence). Here immunoSEQ multiplex PCR was the method, and the copy in TCRdb shows in-frame clones only, minus some. Here the sample spans some 80,000 clones, 97% being singletons. Sequences were obtained from T cells isolated from PBMCs. The source of this sequence is a human donor in good health. V and J are TRBV19 and TRBJ2-3; D unclear. The CDR3 DNA reads TGTGCCACCAGGACAGATACGCAGTATTTT. Protein: CATRTDTQYF.